This TCR beta chain was sequenced in a study of response to subunit inactivated influenza vaccine (dated by TCRdb to 2016 to 2019). General notes on the study: The study used deep quantitative T cell receptor repertoire profiling to track responses to a trivalent subunit inactivated influenza vaccine.

What the research found in general, with its limitations: The authors suggested that each seasonal influenza vaccination may recruit only a limited number of new T cells.

Receptor amplification or capture employed RT-PCR. TCRdb records Illumina HiSeq 2500 as the sequencer. The public reads were run again by TCRdb, first through fastp at Q25 and then through MiXCR, and only productive beta chains were kept. Every CDR3 protein is listed once, alongside the most common genes and DNA of its rows. This sample has hundreds of thousands of distinct CDR3 sequences in its table, and approximately 15% of those were observed once. 7.5% to 9% of the sample is held by the ten biggest clonotypes. This clonotype was seen at least ten times. Its antigen is currently not known. Within one base of it there is no much larger clone, and no base qualities were kept. The germline V gene (reference sequence) specifies DFQATT as CDR1 and SNEGSKA as CDR2. CDR3 length: 15 amino acids, cysteine to phenylalanine. Only CDR3 DNA is held: 45 bases, read in frame from base 1. V is cut back by 1 base and J by 2 bases, with 7 bases in the junction unmatched.

The source is a man aged 45 to 65 who received an inactivated influenza vaccine. Donor details come from another sample of the same person, matched by shared clones. The sequencing here drew on PBMCs from blood, taken 14 to 15 days before vaccination. The receptor chain draws on TRBV20-1 and TRBJ2-5; 7 junctional bases match TRBD2. The sequenced DNA is TGCAGTGCTAGAGTTGCGGGAGATTTTCAAGAGACCCAGTACTTC. Protein translation: CSARVAGDFQETQYF.